This record covers a single T cell receptor (beta chain). As yet, its antigen is unknown. This record comes from a study of shared clonotypes between healthy human individuals. The study, taken as a whole, reports: Some clonotypes were shared by all four sorted-subset donors, while others were not shared. The non-shared ones had lower generation probabilities than the shared ones.

The table came from immunoSEQ multiplex PCR; TCRdb's copy has only in-frame clones and leaves some out. The table shows 400,000 to 600,000 clones, with around 96% occurring only once. Germline V gene lookup returns CDR1 SNHLY and CDR2 FYNNEI. The trim removed 7 bases at V and 0 bases at J, leaving 5 bases unmatched. The CDR3 has 14 amino acids. Input material: naive CD4+ T cells sorted from blood. Described subset: CD45RA+ positively selected. This clonotype was sampled from a woman between 25 and 40 years old in good health. The chain recombines TRBV2 with TRBJ1-1, with 7 bases lining up with TRBD1. The CDR3 reads CASTLTGLNTEAFF. DNA for the CDR3: TGTGCCAGCACCCTGACAGGGCTGAACACTGAAGCTTTCTTT.